This TCR beta chain was recovered during a study of T cell responses to AZD1222 COVID-19 vaccine. The assay was immunoSEQ multiplex PCR, and TCRdb's table has in-frame clones only and misses some. The sample carries 100,000 to 150,000 clones, roughly 93% recorded once. Findings and caveats of the study: Repertoires were sampled only after the peak T cell response.

As regards this clone: The antigen remains undetermined.

V was pared by 0 bases and J by 11 bases, with 20 bases between. CDR3 size: 16 residues. Germline V gene data show CDR1 as MNHEY and CDR2 as SVGAGI. The sequencing used peripheral blood, collected 28 days after the second AZD1222 dose. This clonotype originated in an adult who received the AZD1222 COVID-19 vaccine. This chain joins TRBV6-5 and TRBJ2-1; TRBD2 might be the D (5 bases). For the CDR3, the DNA is TGTGCCAGCAGTTACTCGATCCTTGGACGGGATGAAAAGCAGTTCTTC. It codes for CASSYSILGRDEKQFF.